This TCR beta chain was sequenced in a study of blood T cell repertoires in COVID-19. The overall study: Italy, Spain and the United States were the sources of the convalescent and acute COVID-19 samples.

Clones were read by immunoSEQ multiplex PCR, and TCRdb kept only the in-frame ones, dropping some. The sample contains some 220,000 clones, around four fifths of which appear only once. V shed 5 bases, J shed 3 bases, and the junction held 6 bases outside the gene matches. This CDR3 has 14 residues. Germline CDR1 SEHNR, CDR2 FQNEAQ (reference sequence). This TCR came from an older woman with active or convalescent COVID-19. Sample: peripheral blood. The chain combines TRBV7-9 with TRBJ1-1, with 7 positions matching TRBD1. CDR3: CASSRTGGDTEAFF. The CDR3, as DNA: TGTGCCAGCAGCCGGACAGGCGGCGACACTGAAGCTTTCTTT.